This T cell receptor (beta chain) was identified during a study of T-cell memory formation after mild COVID-19. From the 5' RACE reads, TCRdb called clonotypes with MiXCR, one entry per CDR3 protein. This sample carries hundreds of thousands of distinct CDR3 sequences, approximately 15% of them seen once, and the ten largest clones take 22%. CDR3 size: 14 residues. V was pared by 7 bases and J by 1 base, with 7 bases of the junction left unmatched. Per germline, CDR1 MNHNY and CDR2 SVGAGI (reference sequence). This clonotype was counted many times. Sequenced input: PBMCs or a T cell subset sorted from them (not recorded which). The V gene is TRBV6-6, the J gene TRBJ2-7; 7 nucleotides match TRBD1. This receptor was obtained from a man aged 18 to 35 who had mild COVID-19 (a few samples of this study predate the infection). Cell type and time point are not known. Written as DNA, the CDR3 is TGTGCCAGCACCACGACAGGGTTGTCCTACGAGCAGTACTTC. It is translated as CASTTTGLSYEQYF.